This TCR beta chain stems from a study of shared clonotypes between healthy human individuals (dated by TCRdb to between 2020 and 2021). Background on the whole study: The cohort comprised a couple of women and a few men aged 18 to 49 years. Blood TCR repertoires of roughly 5 healthy adults were deeply sequenced to estimate repertoire size and the extent of clonotype sharing between individuals. To increase sequencing depth and limit assay-specific biases, TCR repertoire library preparation and sequencing were carried out by different laboratories using diverse techniques. Leukapheresis yielded between about 0.94 and 9 billion PBMCs per donor.

Using the deep immunoSEQ assay, multiplex PCR amplified TCR CDR3 regions from genomic DNA. For each cell subset, the extracted genomic DNA was distributed evenly across all wells of several immunoSEQ 96-well plates, and each plate served as one replicate. For unsorted PBMC, 250 to 350 ng genomic DNA, equal to roughly 33,000 T cell genomes, was loaded into each replicate PCR. Ten immunoSEQ deep assay plates were used to sequence the unsorted PBMC genomic DNA. Purified libraries were quantified with a Qubit 3.0 fluorometer, sized on a Bioanalyzer 2100, and re-quantified with the KAPA Library Quantification kit. A separate single-read 150-cycle Illumina NextSeq 550 flow cell was used to sequence each immunoSEQ 96-well plate. As for the original processing: Because only junctional sequences without quality scores were contained in the immunoSEQ output, filtering matching that applied to full-length reads could not be performed. To assign V/J genes and CDR3, sequences were annotated against IMGT germline references using PyIR, a Python wrapper for IgBLAST v1.9. Reads were filtered out if the reads had weak V/J assignments (E-value above 1e-6), no CDR3, stop codons, out-of-frame junctions, or ambiguous translated residues. V3J clonotypes were defined by identical inferred V gene, J gene, and CDR3 amino acid sequence. To compute the percentage overlap between repertoires, the number of shared unique clonotypes was divided by the size of the smaller repertoire. Repertoire richness was assessed with RTK rarefaction, the Chao1 estimator, and Recon v2.1 estimates of unobserved clonotypes. Imported from immuneACCESS, the table was reduced by TCRdb to in-frame sequences with V and J called. These copies leave out some clones; in studies compared against another copy, an unresolved V gene accounts for under half, and the cause of the remainder is not known. V, J and clone size are those of that table, while D and trimming were read from the DNA. The sample profile shows about half a million clones; around 80% of them were found once. The ten largest clonotypes hold 10% to 15% of the sample.

Healthy HIV-negative adults with no recently reported acute infections or vaccinations were included as donors. All donors were Caucasian adults living in Nashville, Tennessee, USA. In the unsorted samples, 90 million or so PBMCs were counted, and genomic DNA was extracted using the QIAamp DNA Blood Mini kit. Blood was collected by leukapheresis, and PBMCs were isolated by Ficoll-Histopaque density gradient centrifugation and then cryopreserved in liquid nitrogen vapor phase. On this clone itself: The clone's antigen remains unknown. No clone much larger than this one lies a single base away; base qualities are absent.

The study at large found these results: Sampling was restricted to blood, and TCR repertoires in tissue are likely to differ from TCR repertoires in blood. Because the study included only a small number of donors, the genetic and exposure-history diversity represented was limited. Based on pairwise subsampling, the degree of clonotype sharing among donors was expected to be affected by sequencing depth.

The sample was PBMCs. This sequence was found in a woman aged 40 to 55 in good health. Some clones in this sample may be carry-over from other donors' samples.

The CDR3 corresponds to CASSLFPGQGTEAFF. The DNA is TGTGCCAGCAGCTTGTTCCCAGGGCAAGGAACTGAAGCTTTCTTT. The receptor chain draws on TRBV7-2 and TRBJ1-1; a weak D assignment points to TRBD1 (5 bases agree). V is cut by 3 bases and J by 5 bases, and the space between the germline ends is 16 bases. From the cysteine through the phenylalanine, the CDR3 covers 15 amino acids. Just the 45-base CDR3 DNA is kept, in frame starting at base 1. The germline V gene supplies CDR1 SGHTA and CDR2 FQGNSA.